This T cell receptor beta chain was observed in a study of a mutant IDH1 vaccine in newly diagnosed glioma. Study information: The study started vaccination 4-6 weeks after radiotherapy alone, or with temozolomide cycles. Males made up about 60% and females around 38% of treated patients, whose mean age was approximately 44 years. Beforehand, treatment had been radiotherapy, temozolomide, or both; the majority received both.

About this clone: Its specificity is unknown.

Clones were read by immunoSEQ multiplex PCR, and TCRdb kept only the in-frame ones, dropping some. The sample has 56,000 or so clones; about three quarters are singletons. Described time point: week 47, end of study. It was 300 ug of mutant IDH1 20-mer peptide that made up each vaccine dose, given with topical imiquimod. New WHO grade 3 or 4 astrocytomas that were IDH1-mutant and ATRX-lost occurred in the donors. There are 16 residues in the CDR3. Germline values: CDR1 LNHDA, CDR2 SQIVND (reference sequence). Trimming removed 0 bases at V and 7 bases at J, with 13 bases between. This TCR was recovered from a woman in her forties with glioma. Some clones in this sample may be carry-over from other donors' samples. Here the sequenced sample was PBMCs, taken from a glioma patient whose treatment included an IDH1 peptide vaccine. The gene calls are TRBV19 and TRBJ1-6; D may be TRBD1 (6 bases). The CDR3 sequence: CASSIERTDGNSPLHF. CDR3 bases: TGTGCCAGTAGTATAGAGAGGACAGACGGCAATTCACCCCTCCACTTT.